This T cell receptor beta chain was sequenced during a study of radiation and T cells in renal cell carcinoma. Study-wide results and caveats: From baseline, blood top tumor clonotypes peaked at 2 weeks post-radiation.

CDR1 and CDR2 (germline): MNHNS, SASEGT. This CDR3 comprises 13 residues. Deletions cut 5 bases from V and 4 bases from J, with 10 bases between. Using immunoSEQ multiplex PCR, the repertoire was profiled, and TCRdb retains in-frame clones only, with some absent. The profile shows roughly 130,000 clones, more than 80% of them singletons. Sample time point: blood 2 weeks post-SBRT. Sample treatment: 15 Gy SBRT to primary tumor, nephrectomy 4 weeks later. Radiation-treated patients gave blood at baseline, week 2 and week 4. With regard to this clone: Its antigen is still unknown.

V and J are TRBV6-1 and TRBJ2-3; perhaps TRBD1 as D (6 bases). The sample consisted of blood, taken from a patient whose treatment included radiotherapy and nephrectomy. This TCR was sampled from a woman aged 60 to 75 with renal cell carcinoma. This chain's CDR3 is CASSFTGSDTQYF. Here the CDR3 DNA reads TGTGCCAGCAGTTTCACAGGGTCAGATACGCAGTATTTT.